Below, one TCR beta chain is given with its context. Some clones are missing from TCRdb's copy, which holds only in-frame ones; the method was immunoSEQ multiplex PCR. The repertoire includes about 200,000 clones, approximately 75% of them detected once, and approximately 10% sits in the top ten. The CDR3 totals 16 residues. Germline trimming cut 4 bases from V and 2 bases from J; bases unmatched to any gene: 9. Germline values: CDR1 SGHRS, CDR2 YFSETQ. This sample stems from a study of cytotoxic CD8 clonotypes in ibrutinib-treated CLL. Study overall: The study included some 10 relapsed/refractory and about 16 treatment-naive patients; about 17 had IGHV unmutated disease. Response samples were taken after a median of roughly 11 months on treatment, range 6 to 36. The sample average was approximately 260,000 productive templates and just under 95,000 productive rearrangements.

The chain carries TRBV5-1 and TRBJ2-7; 10 bases agree with TRBD2. The TCR sequence derives from a human donor with chronic lymphocytic leukemia. The specimen was PBMCs, collected after 12 months of ibrutinib treatment. The CDR3 region has the DNA TGCGCCAGCAGCCCAGAGACTAGCGGGCCCGCCTACGAGCAGTACTTC. Protein sequence: CASSPETSGPAYEQYF.